Reported below is one T cell receptor (beta chain). This clone occurred a few times. Its antigen specificity is not known. No per-base quality is available; no much larger clone lies one base away. V and J lose 3 bases and 3 bases, and a span of 8 bases separates them. There are 13 amino acids in the CDR3, from cysteine to phenylalanine inclusive. The kept DNA is CDR3 alone, 39 bases in frame from the first base. In the germline V gene, CDR1 corresponds to KGHSH and CDR2 to LQKENI. The data were taken from a study of cytomegalovirus exposure and HLA in healthy donors (TCRdb year 2017). With respect to the entire study: According to an earlier analysis of a few hundred of the donors, 150 million to 200 million T cells yielded some 120 million unique TCR beta sequences and 276 Gb of sequence data. An early release that covered fewer than 750 HLA-typed donors contained approximately 290 gigabases of sequencing data and 65 million to 100 million unique TCR sequences. The genetic ancestry cluster associated with self-reported Caucasian donors included 81% of the 398 genotyped donors. The study aimed to test whether signatures of past pathogen exposure could be identified by cataloging public T cell receptors. The study used immunosequencing to profile the T cell repertoires of 666 subjects and linked those repertoires to cytomegalovirus serostatus. A separate validation cohort of more than 100 different subjects was used in addition to the roughly 670-subject first cohort. To predict cytomegalovirus infection status, the study brought together high-throughput TCR immunosequencing, statistical association of individual TCRs with disease status, and machine learning. A later analysis re-examined previously published TCR beta repertoires from 610 or so donors and added high-resolution HLA genotyping to investigate patterns of TCR occurrence. Rather than drawing on any new phenotypic data, the later analysis identified candidate immune exposures from TCR beta sequences and the way those sequences occurred across donors. To decide whether each TCR beta V gene segment behaved as functional or pseudogenic, an earlier analysis of some 570 of the donors relied on high-throughput TCR beta sequencing. Alongside the repertoire data, information on donor age, sex, ethnicity and CMV serostatus was compiled. In a later genetic analysis, genome-wide SNP genotypes for about 65% of the 666 donors were used, and that subset was treated as a discovery cohort. All discovery cohort repertoires had been generated using a single sequencing platform. HLA typing covered class I and class II loci at four-digit resolution. The number of donors typed differed by locus, with about 629-630 for A, B, C, DRB1 and DQB1, 522 for DQA1, 600 to 610 for DPA1, and 472 for DPB1. A handful of DR-DQ haplotypes were handled as single units for association and clustering because linkage in the cohort was strong. On average, 235,054 unique TCR beta nucleotide sequences were sequenced per donor among a few hundred genotyped donors of the cohort, with 15% to 20% of those sequences being non-productive. General conclusions and limits of the study: Cytomegalovirus status was reported to be diagnosed by the classifier with high specificity and sensitivity in both the original and validation cohorts. An association between a missense DCLRE1C variant and V-gene and J-gene trimming of TCR beta chains was found in a later genetic analysis and replicated in an independent cohort. Because counts were too low, about 18 rarely observed V segments, including chromosome 9 orphons, were excluded from the earlier analysis of 587 of the donors. Across donors, most TCR sequences were observed very rarely, whereas some public TCRs were present in many individuals. A later analysis found that HLA-associated TCR beta chains were more clonally expanded and had lower generation probabilities than equally common non-associated chains. A further reported finding was that TCR beta sequences accurately predicted the HLA-A and HLA-B alleles for most subjects in the first cohort. Roughly uniform sequencing depth across donors was assumed in presence/absence analyses, although this assumption may not hold. According to the authors, the approach could potentially be generalized to other disease states and immunological phenotypes. Three of the identified cytomegalovirus-associated TCR beta chains were confirmed in vitro to be specific for cytomegalovirus antigens. According to a later analysis, parvovirus B19, influenza, CMV and Epstein-Barr virus appeared linked to several top co-occurrence clusters. A cluster of highly shared sequence variants was judged likely to represent a technical artifact of the sequencing pipeline. Immune exposure information for the cohort was limited to CMV serostatus. Because the 87-base-pair reads could not distinguish some IMGT-functional V segments, including TRBV6-2 and TRBV6-3, those segments were excluded. In a later genetic analysis, fewer N-insertions in productive TCRs were reported among donors in an Asian-associated ancestry cluster than the approximately 670-donor mean. In a later analysis, the rate of TCR association differed among HLA loci, with DRB1 alleles having the most associated TCRs and HLA-C alleles having the fewest. When HLA alleles, especially DR and DQ, strongly co-occurred, TCR associations were difficult to assign to individual alleles. Linkage disequilibrium might explain the correlated functional status among segregating V segments, but an unknown experimental factor could not be excluded. Because HLA typing was unavailable for some donors at each locus, only the typed subset was used in association tests. In an earlier analysis of under 600 of the donors, most TCR beta V segments were observed in productive rearrangements about 87% or about 30% of the time, broadly matching IMGT annotations. A total of fewer than 200 TCR beta chains were listed by the study as associated with cytomegalovirus. A later analysis found that most CMV-associated TCR beta chains appeared HLA-restricted, with HLA associations seemingly driven largely by CMV exposure. A later analysis associated 17,000 or so TCR beta sequences with specific HLA alleles at a false discovery rate of 0.05. In this cohort, only TCR beta chains were sequenced, and detectable features were limited by the absence of alpha or paired-chain data.

Receptor libraries were prepared by the immunoSEQ multiplex PCR assay. The multiplex PCR relied on a mix of 60 forward primers for TCR Vbeta segments and 13 reverse primers for TCR Jbeta segments. The CDR3 region of rearranged TCR beta genes was amplified from genomic DNA by a multiplex PCR assay. The Illumina HiSeq System was used to sequence the amplified TCR beta libraries as 87-base-pair reads. The paper's processing steps were these. A later analysis tallied 75 million to 85 million unique TCR beta chains across the approximately 670 repertoires, and approximately 12 million of those chains were shared by two or more donors. Raw reads were error-corrected and collapsed into unique sequences by a nearest-neighbor algorithm in which closely related sequences were merged to remove PCR and sequencing errors. CDR3 sequences were aligned to IMGT reference sequences to assign V, D and J gene segments. Each retained sequence needed at least a six-nucleotide match to both a V gene segment and a J gene segment. Rearrangements were called productive when the CDR3 lacked stop codons and stayed in frame with V and J; all others were non-productive. Following IMGT convention, CDR3 was defined as the stretch from the second conserved V-encoded cysteine up to the conserved J-encoded phenylalanine. In an earlier analysis of around 570 of the donors, sequences lacking an unambiguous match to a single V gene segment were excluded. An earlier analysis of 587 of the donors classified V segments as functional when productive rearrangements were above 56.7% and as segregating when the standard deviation between donors was above 5%. To diagnose cytomegalovirus status from the catalog of TCR beta chain sequences, a statistical classification framework was built. V and J gene assignment, in a later analysis, came from comparing TCR nucleotide sequences with IMGT/GENE-DB human TR gene sequences. A later analysis assigned CDR3 sequences and most-parsimonious VDJ recombination scenarios with the TCRdist pipeline. In a later analysis, every TCR beta chain was defined by the combination of its CDR3 amino acid sequence and its V-gene family, and reads without a unique V-gene family were dropped. As a way to deal with suspected cross-contamination and a sequencing artifact, a later analysis dropped roughly 600 nucleotide sequences that were highly shared and had low generation probability. In a later analysis, a clonal expansion index for each public chain was calculated from normalized within-repertoire ranks of inferred template counts. In a later analysis, generation probabilities were computed with a VDJ recombination model fitted to out-of-frame rearrangements, and the resulting probabilities were checked against IGoR. A later analysis scored TCR-TCR, TCR-HLA and TCR-CMV co-occurrence with hypergeometric tests, applying a repertoire-size bias correction to TCR pairs. To estimate false discovery rates, a later analysis permuted the HLA or CMV assignments 20 times. In a later analysis, co-occurring TCRs were grouped with DBSCAN, and TCRdist sequence similarity was added when clustering was performed within HLA-allele-positive subsets. Repertoires with fewer than 30,000 or more than 120,000 public chains were left out of co-occurrence clustering, as were five repertoires with anomalous nucleotide sharing. TCRdb re-hosts the immuneACCESS table, in-frame sequences only. Its copies lack some clones; in the studies checked, an unresolved V gene accounts for under half of them, and the cause for the rest is not known. The V and J calls and the clone size are those of that table, but D and trimming were determined from the DNA. For this sample there are approximately 100,000 clones; 70% appear just once. The top ten constitute over 2% of the sample.

The cohort comprised some 680 healthy bone marrow donors. All cohort members were sampled while nominally healthy, although unrecorded immune exposures were likely present. The donor was CMV seronegative and was included in the group of 352 seronegative cohort members. Every donor gave a peripheral blood sample, and the peripheral blood mononuclear cells from that sample were used for TCR beta sequencing. Genomic DNA extraction from the blood cell samples was performed with the Qiagen DNeasy Blood Extraction Kit. The sequence was collected from a man between 50 and 59 years old in good health and CMV-seronegative. The specimen was PBMCs. In this chain, TRBV18 is recombined with TRBJ1-2; a tentative D call is TRBD1 (5 bases match). The DNA reads TGTGCCAGCTCACCCAGGGAGGACTATGGCTACACCTTC. Protein translation: CASSPREDYGYTF.